Reported below is one TCR beta chain. The sample originates from a study of T cells in Graves' hyperthyroidism and ophthalmopathy. Germline V gene sequence: CDR1 DFQATT, CDR2 SNEGSKA (reference sequence). V was pared by 1 base and J by 4 bases, with 14 bases between. This CDR3 has 15 amino acids. Amplified TCR beta CDR3 regions came from RNA transcripts. Researchers ran a first-round RT-PCR on the TCR CDR3 using the HTBI primer set. TCRdb called the multiplex PCR reads again in MiXCR, with one record for every CDR3 protein. This sample has some 200,000 distinct CDR3 sequences, with 15% to 20% found just once.

The clonotype was recovered from a middle-aged man with Graves' hyperthyroidism. Specimen: blood. V is TRBV20-1 and J is TRBJ1-5, with a weak D call TRBD1 (5 bases). CDR3 sequence: CSARAYGRGNQPQHF. CDR3 sequence (DNA): TGCAGTGCTAGAGCTTATGGAAGGGGTAATCAGCCCCAGCATTTT.